The source of this T cell receptor (beta chain) is a study of T-cell reconstitution after alpha-beta-depleted transplantation in children. Unique molecular identifiers were used in preparing the TCRbeta library. TCRdb ran MiXCR on the PCR reads and lists one entry per CDR3 protein. The data show fewer than 400,000 distinct CDR3 sequences, roughly 22% seen once. The CDR3 consists of 15 residues. Trimming left V 0 bases short and J 1 base short, with 11 bases between. Germline assignment: CDR1 DFQATT and CDR2 SNEGSKA (reference sequence). The V gene is TRBV20-1, the J gene TRBJ2-3; the D gene is possibly TRBD1 (5 bases). This sample comprised PBMCs from the stem cell graft donor, obtained from the stem cell graft. The sequence came from a human donor who donated a stem cell graft to a child with acute myeloid leukemia. This CDR3 reads CSARDGTGRTDTQYF. CDR3 in DNA: TGCAGTGCTAGAGATGGCACAGGTCGCACAGATACGCAGTATTTT.